This T cell receptor beta chain was sequenced for a study of T cells in Graves' hyperthyroidism and ophthalmopathy. This CDR3 comprises 16 residues. The V segment lost 4 bases and the J segment 0 bases; nucleotides outside the gene matches: 6. CDR1 and CDR2 from the germline V gene are LNHDA and SQIVND (reference sequence). Amplified TCR beta CDR3 regions derived from RNA transcripts. An initial round of RT-PCR targeting the TCR CDR3 relied on the HTBI primer set. TCRdb reprocessed the multiplex PCR reads via MiXCR and lists one record per CDR3 protein. Of 250,000 to 350,000 distinct CDR3 sequences listed, about 17% are singletons. The study based diagnoses on clinical symptoms, serum thyroxine and TRAb, thyroid ultrasound and orbital computed tomography.

The chain is built from TRBV19 and TRBJ2-3, with 8 bases fitting TRBD2. This receptor was obtained from a woman aged 55-70 years with Graves' ophthalmopathy. Source material: blood. CDR3 in amino acids: CASSKRAGVSTDTQYF. DNA for the CDR3: TGTGCCAGTAGTAAGAGAGCGGGGGTAAGCACAGATACGCAGTATTTT.